This T cell receptor (beta chain) was identified in a study of shared clonotypes between healthy human individuals (dated by TCRdb to 2020 to 2022). About the full investigation: A few men and a couple of women, aged 18 to 49 years, made up the cohort. Between about 0.94 and 8.9 billion PBMCs per donor were obtained by leukapheresis. For each donor, CD4 naive and CD4 memory were each given three plates, CD8 naive was given two plates, and CD8 memory was given one plate. Libraries were prepared and TCR repertoires were sequenced by different laboratories using diverse techniques, in order to increase sequencing depth and limit assay-specific biases. To estimate repertoire size and how much clonotypes are shared between individuals, the study performed deep sequencing of blood TCR repertoires from 4 to 6 healthy adults.

TCR CDR3 regions were amplified from genomic DNA by multiplex PCR using the deep immunoSEQ assay. Genomic DNA extracted from each cell subset was distributed evenly over all wells of several immunoSEQ 96-well plates, and each plate served as one replicate. Each replicate PCR for sorted subsets received about 200 ng genomic DNA, equal to about 30,000 T cell genomes. Purified libraries were measured with a Qubit 3.0 fluorometer, size-checked on a Bioanalyzer 2100, and measured again with the KAPA Library Quantification kit. Every immunoSEQ 96-well plate was sequenced on a dedicated single-read 150-cycle Illumina NextSeq 550 flow cell. The original pipeline was this. Because the immunoSEQ output included only junctional sequences and no quality scores, the filtering could not be the same as the filtering used for full-length reads. To assign V/J genes and CDR3, sequences were annotated using PyIR, a Python wrapper for IgBLAST v1.9, with IMGT germline references. Reads were removed for weak V/J assignments (E-value above 1e-6), missing CDR3, stop codons, out-of-frame junctions, or ambiguous translated residues. A V3J clonotype was defined by an identical inferred V gene, J gene, and CDR3 amino acid sequence. Percentage overlap between repertoires was calculated by dividing the number of shared unique clonotypes by the size of the smaller repertoire. RTK rarefaction, the Chao1 estimator, and Recon v2.1 estimates of unobserved clonotypes were used to assess repertoire richness. For all TCRbeta clonotypes obtained by the gDNA method from a few donors, generation probabilities were computed with OLGA. As stored in TCRdb, this immuneACCESS dataset retains in-frame rearrangements with V and J assigned. A fraction of the clones does not appear; measured against another copy, unresolved V genes explain less than half of the discrepancy, and the remainder lacks a known reason. V and J calls and clone size come straight from that table; D and trimming were deduced from the DNA. The sample has a few hundred thousand clones on record, 65% of them singletons. Of the sample, around 10% falls within the top ten clones.

Comments on this clone: Its recognized antigen is unknown. Within one base of it there is no much larger clone, and no base qualities were kept.

Healthy HIV-negative adults with no recently reported acute infections or vaccinations were included as donors. All donors were Caucasian adults living in Nashville, Tennessee, USA. CD4+ T cells were enriched by magnetic negative selection; naive cells were then positively selected on CD45RA, and the negative fraction formed the memory subset. Blood was obtained by leukapheresis, after which PBMCs were separated by Ficoll-Histopaque density gradient centrifugation and cryopreserved in liquid nitrogen vapor phase. Analytical flow cytometry was used to check the purity and quantity of each magnetically sorted T cell population. Genomic DNA was isolated from every sorted fraction and measured by UV absorbance on a Nanodrop 2000c. The investigation overall reported the following: Sampling was restricted to blood, and TCR repertoires in tissue are likely to differ from TCR repertoires in blood. Sharing across several donors was observed for about 4.8% of naive CD4, over 3% of naive CD8, over 2% of memory CD4, and 0.4% of memory CD8 clonotypes. Based on pairwise subsampling, the degree of clonotype sharing among donors was expected to be affected by sequencing depth. Estimated clonotype richness was generally larger for naive than for memory subsets. Higher generation probabilities were observed for clonotypes shared by all four sorted-subset donors than for non-shared clonotypes. Rarefaction of sorted-subset datasets indicated incomplete sequencing despite the large sequencing depth. The small number of donors limited the genetic and exposure-history diversity represented.

Cut back by 1 base and 0 bases, the V and J ends lie 10 bases apart. From the cysteine through the phenylalanine, the CDR3 covers 17 amino acids. Only CDR3 DNA is held: 51 bases, read in frame from base 1. CDR1 and CDR2 are drawn from the germline V gene: SGHTA, FQGNSA. The rearrangement combines TRBV7-2 with TRBJ2-6; no D gene is confidently identified. The clonotype comes from a man younger than 40 in good health. Sequences were obtained from memory CD4+ T cells sorted from blood. The cell subset or site label for this specimen denotes: CD45RA-negative fraction. In nucleotide form, the sequence is TGTGCCAGCAGCTTAGTCTCCACTAACTCTGGGGCCAACGTCCTGACTTTC. This codes for CASSLVSTNSGANVLTF.